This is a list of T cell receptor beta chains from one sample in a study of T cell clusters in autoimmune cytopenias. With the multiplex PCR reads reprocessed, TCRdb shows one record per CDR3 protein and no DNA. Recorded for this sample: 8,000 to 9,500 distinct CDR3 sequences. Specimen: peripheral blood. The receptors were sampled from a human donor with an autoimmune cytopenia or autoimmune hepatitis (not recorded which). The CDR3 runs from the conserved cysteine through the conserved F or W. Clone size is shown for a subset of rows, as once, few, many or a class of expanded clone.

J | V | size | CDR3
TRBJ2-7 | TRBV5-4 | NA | CASSLIPRGISYEQYF
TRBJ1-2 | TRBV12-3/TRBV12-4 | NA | CASSFQLGTSLGGYTF
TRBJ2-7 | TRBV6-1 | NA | CASSYATGLFLGSYEQYF
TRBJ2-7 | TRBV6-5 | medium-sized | CASRSRFSGSPLYEQYF
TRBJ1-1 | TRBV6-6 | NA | CASSYAPWDSVRAEAFF
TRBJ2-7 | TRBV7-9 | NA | CASSLLGTYEQYF
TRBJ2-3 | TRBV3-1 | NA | CASSQVSDTQYF
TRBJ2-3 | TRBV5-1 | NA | CASSPDGASGRNTDTQYF
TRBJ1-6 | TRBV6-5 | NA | CASRRDRGRSPLHF
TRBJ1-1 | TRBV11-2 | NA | CASSWTANTEAFF
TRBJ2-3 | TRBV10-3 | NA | CAISEKVGAPGVTSTDTQYF
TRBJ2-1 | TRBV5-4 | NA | CASSELAGGDNEQFF
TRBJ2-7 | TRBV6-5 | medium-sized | CASRGDPGVSEQYF
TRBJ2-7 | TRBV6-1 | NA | CASSDPSSGQGYEQYF
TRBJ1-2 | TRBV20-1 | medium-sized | CSAREPVGFYGYTF
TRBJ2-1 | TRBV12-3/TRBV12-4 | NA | CASSLQGSGHGEQFF
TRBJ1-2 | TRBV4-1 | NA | CASSQRQGDIHGYTF
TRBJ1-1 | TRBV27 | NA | CASSLAGADTETFF
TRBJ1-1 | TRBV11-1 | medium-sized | CASSSQNTEAFF
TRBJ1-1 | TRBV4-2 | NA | CASSQESLNTEAFF
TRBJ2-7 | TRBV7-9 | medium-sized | CASSTGTGTYEQYF
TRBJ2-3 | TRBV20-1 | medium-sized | CSARVSPISDTQYF
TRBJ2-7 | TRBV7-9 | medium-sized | CASSHPGGANEQYF
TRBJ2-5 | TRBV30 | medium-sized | CALSDGYQETQYF
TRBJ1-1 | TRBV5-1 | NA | CASSQGQGGTEAFF
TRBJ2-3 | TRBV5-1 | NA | CASSLGTHTDTQYF
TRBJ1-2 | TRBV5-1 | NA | CASSLTWDRRSGYTF
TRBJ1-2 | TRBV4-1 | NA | CASSQDRDRGLSGYTF
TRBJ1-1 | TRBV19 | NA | CASSIGNRGSTEAFF
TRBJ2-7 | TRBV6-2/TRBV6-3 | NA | CASSPAYEQYF
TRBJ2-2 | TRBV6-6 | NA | CASSTRQGQTGELFF
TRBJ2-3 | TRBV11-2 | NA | CASSLDPLGTSGVGDTQYF
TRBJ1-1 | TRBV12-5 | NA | CASGLSDTEAFF
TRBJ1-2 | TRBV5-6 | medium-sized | CASSLGGSYGYTF
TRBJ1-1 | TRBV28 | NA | CASSPGTGEAFF
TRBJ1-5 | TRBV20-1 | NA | CSAREVGILGNQPQHF
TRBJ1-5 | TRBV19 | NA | CASSIKGQGWQPQHF
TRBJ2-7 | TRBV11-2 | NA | CASSPWGGTVHPYEQYF
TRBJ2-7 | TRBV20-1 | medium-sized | CSAVRQGRSSYEQYF
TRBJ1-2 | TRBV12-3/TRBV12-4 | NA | CASSPSWGGFCTF
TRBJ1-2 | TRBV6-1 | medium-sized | CASSVQGGSYGYTF
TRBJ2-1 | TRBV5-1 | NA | CASSLAGGLAGGSKSYNEQFF
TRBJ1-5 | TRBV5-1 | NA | CASSLGQGSNQPQHF
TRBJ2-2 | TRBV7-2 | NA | CASSLAGGSNTGELFF
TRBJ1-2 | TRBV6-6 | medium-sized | CASSYRSDVLYGYTF
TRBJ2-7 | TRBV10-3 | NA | CAIRRGAGGYEQYF
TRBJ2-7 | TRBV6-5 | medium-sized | CASSYSRPRGSTSYEQYF